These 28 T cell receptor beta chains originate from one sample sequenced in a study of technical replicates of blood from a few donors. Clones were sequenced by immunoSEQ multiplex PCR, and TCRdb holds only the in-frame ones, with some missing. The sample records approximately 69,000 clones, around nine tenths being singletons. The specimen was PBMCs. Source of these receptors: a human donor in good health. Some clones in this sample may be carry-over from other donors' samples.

The CDR3: CASSQGGGAVNEQFF. The CDR3 coding sequence is TGCGCCAGCAGCCAAGGCGGGGGGGCCGTAAATGAGCAGTTCTTC. The chain recombines TRBV4-3 with TRBJ2-1, with TRBD2 matching over 9 bases. The CDR3 spans 15 residues. Trimming cost V 1 base and J 7 bases; bases outside gene matches: 5. The germline V gene encodes CDR1 LGHNA and CDR2 YSLEER.

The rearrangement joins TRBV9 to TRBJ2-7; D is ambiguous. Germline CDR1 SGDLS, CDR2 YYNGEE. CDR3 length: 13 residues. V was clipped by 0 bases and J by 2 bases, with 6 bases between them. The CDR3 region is CASSVVSPYEQYF. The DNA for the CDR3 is TGTGCCAGCAGCGTAGTGTCTCCCTACGAGCAGTACTTC.

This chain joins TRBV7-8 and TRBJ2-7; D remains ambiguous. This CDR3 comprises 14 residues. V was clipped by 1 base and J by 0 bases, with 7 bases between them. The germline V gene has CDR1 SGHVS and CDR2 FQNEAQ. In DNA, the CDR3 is TGTGCCAGCAGCTTAGGACTTAACTCCTACGAGCAGTACTTC. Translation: CASSLGLNSYEQYF. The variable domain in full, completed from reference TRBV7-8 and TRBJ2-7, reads GAGVSQSPRYKVAKRGQDVALRCDPISGHVSLFWYQQALGQGPEFLTYFQNEAQLDKSGLPSDRFFAERPEGSVSTLKIQRTQQEDSAVYLCASSLGLNSYEQYFGPGTRLTVT.

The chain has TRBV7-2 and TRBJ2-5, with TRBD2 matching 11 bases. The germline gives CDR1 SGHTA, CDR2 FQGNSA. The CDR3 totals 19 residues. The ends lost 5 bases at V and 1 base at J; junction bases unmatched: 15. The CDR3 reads CASSHRWGVAGGAQETQYF. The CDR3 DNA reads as TGTGCCAGCAGCCACCGCTGGGGGGTAGCGGGAGGGGCCCAAGAGACCCAGTACTTC. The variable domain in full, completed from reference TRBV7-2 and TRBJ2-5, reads GAGVSQSPSNKVTEKGKDVELRCDPISGHTALYWYRQSLGQGLEFLIYFQGNSAPDKSGLPSDRFSAERTGGSVSTLTIQRTQQEDSAVYLCASSHRWGVAGGAQETQYFGPGTRLLVL.

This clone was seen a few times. The CDR3 protein is CASSLGRQDHGYTF. CDR3 DNA sequence: TGTGCCAGCAGCCTAGGTCGACAGGACCATGGCTACACCTTC. The chain carries TRBV14 and TRBJ1-2; the D gene is possibly TRBD1 (6 bases). The CDR3 totals 14 residues. The germline V gene encodes CDR1 SGHDN and CDR2 FVKESK. Between the trimmed V and J ends, which lost 4 bases and 6 bases, there was a span of 15 bases.

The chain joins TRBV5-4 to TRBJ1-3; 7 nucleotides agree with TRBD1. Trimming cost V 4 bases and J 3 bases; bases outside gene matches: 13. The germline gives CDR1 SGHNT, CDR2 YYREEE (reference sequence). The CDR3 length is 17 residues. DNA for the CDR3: TGTGCCAGCAGCACTAAGGTTTCAGGGGGGTTTGGAAACACCATATATTTT. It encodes CASSTKVSGGFGNTIYF.

CDR3 sequence (DNA): TGTGCCAGCAGCTTGGTACAGGGGGGGAATCAGCCCCAGCATTTT. This codes for CASSLVQGGNQPQHF. This chain connects TRBV5-8 to TRBJ1-5, with 8 bases matching TRBD1. Germline CDR1 and CDR2: SGHTS and YDEGEE. CDR3 length: 15 amino acids. Trimming removed 0 bases from V and 4 bases from J; junction bases left unmatched: 3.

The CDR3 is CASSPPSGRQSDTQYF. CDR3 nucleotides: TGTGCCAGCTCACCACCTAGCGGGAGGCAGTCAGATACGCAGTATTTT. The chain recombines TRBV18 with TRBJ2-3, with TRBD2 matching 10 bases. The CDR3 extends over 16 amino acids. V was pared by 0 bases and J by 4 bases, with 4 bases of the junction left unmatched. The germline V gene encodes CDR1 KGHSH and CDR2 LQKENI.

The CDR3 loop reads CASTGTSVADTQYF. CDR3 bases: TGTGCCAGCACCGGGACTAGCGTGGCAGATACGCAGTATTTT. V is TRBV2 and J is TRBJ2-3, with 10 nucleotides matching TRBD2. CDR3 length: 14 residues. Trimming removed 7 bases from V and 4 bases from J; junction bases left unmatched: 5. Germline CDR1 reads SNHLY; CDR2 reads FYNNEI.

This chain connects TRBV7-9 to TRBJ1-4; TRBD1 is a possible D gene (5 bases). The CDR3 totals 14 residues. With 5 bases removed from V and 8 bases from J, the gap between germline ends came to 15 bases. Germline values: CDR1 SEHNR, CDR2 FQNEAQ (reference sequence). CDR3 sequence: CASSIDSPGEKLFF. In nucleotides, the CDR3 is TGTGCCAGCAGCATAGACAGCCCTGGGGAAAAACTGTTTTTT.

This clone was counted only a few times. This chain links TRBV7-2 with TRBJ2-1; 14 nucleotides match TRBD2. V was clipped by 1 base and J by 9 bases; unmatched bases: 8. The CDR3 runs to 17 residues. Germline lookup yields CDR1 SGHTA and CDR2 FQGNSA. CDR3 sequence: CASSLDSGTSGSTEQFF. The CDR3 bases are TGTGCCAGCAGCTTAGACTCCGGGACTAGCGGGAGCACTGAGCAGTTCTTC.

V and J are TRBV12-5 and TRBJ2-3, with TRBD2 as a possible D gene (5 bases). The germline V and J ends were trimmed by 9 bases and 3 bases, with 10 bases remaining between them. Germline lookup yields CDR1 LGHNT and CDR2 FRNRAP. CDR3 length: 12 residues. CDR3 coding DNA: TGTGCTAGCGGAAGCGGAACAGATACGCAGTATTTT. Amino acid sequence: CASGSGTDTQYF.

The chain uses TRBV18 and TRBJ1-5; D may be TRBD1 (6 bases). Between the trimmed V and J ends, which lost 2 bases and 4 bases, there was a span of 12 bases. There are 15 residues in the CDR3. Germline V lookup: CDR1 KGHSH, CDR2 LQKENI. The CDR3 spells CASSPRQVINQPQHF. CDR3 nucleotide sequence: TGTGCCAGCTCACCAAGACAGGTGATTAATCAGCCCCAGCATTTT. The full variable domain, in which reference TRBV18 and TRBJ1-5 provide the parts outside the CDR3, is NAGVMQNPRHLVRRRGQEARLRCSPMKGHSHVYWYRQLPEEGLKFMVYLQKENIIDESGMPKERFSAEFPKEGPSILRIQQVVRGDSAAYFCASSPRQVINQPQHFGDGTRLSIL.

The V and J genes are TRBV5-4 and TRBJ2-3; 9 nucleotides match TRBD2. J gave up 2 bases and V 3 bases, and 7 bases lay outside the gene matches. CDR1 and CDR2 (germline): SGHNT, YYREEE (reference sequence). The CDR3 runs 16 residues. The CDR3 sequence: CASSSPSGDFTDTQYF. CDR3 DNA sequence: TGTGCCAGCAGCTCCCCTAGCGGGGACTTCACAGATACGCAGTATTTT. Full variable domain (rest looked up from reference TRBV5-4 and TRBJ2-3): ETGVTQSPTHLIKTRGQQVTLRCSSQSGHNTVSWYQQALGQGPQFIFQYYREEENGRGNFPPRFSGLQFPNYSSELNVNALELDDSALYLCASSSPSGDFTDTQYFGPGTRLTVL.

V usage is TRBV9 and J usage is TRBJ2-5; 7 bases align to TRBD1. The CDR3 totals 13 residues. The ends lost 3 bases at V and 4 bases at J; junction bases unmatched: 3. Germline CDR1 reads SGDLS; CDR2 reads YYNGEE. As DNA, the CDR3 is TGTGCCAGCAGCGCGACAGGGAGAGAGACCCAGTACTTC. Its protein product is CASSATGRETQYF. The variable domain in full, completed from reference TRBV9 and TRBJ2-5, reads DSGVTQTPKHLITATGQRVTLRCSPRSGDLSVYWYQQSLDQGLQFLIQYYNGEERAKGNILERFSAQQFPDLHSELNLSSLELGDSALYFCASSATGRETQYFGPGTRLLVL.

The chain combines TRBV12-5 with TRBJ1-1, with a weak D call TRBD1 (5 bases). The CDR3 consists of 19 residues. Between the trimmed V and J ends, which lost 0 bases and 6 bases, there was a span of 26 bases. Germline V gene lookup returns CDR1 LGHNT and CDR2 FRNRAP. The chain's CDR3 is CASGLVRSVLWGRRAEAFF. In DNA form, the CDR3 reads TGTGCTAGTGGTTTGGTAAGGTCAGTTTTGTGGGGCCGTAGGGCTGAAGCTTTCTTT.

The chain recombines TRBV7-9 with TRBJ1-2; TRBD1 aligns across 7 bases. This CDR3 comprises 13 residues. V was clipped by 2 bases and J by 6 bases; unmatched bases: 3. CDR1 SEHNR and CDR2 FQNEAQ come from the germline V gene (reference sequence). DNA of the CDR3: TGTGCCAGCAGCTTACAGGGGGAACATGGCTACACCTTC. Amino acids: CASSLQGEHGYTF.

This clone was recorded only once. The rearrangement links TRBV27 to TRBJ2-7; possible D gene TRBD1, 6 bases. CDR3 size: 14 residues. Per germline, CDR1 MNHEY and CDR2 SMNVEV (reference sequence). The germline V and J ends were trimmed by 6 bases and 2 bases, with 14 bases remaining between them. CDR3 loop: CASSPQDSPYEQYF. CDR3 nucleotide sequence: TGTGCCAGCAGCCCCCAGGACAGTCCCTACGAGCAGTACTTC.

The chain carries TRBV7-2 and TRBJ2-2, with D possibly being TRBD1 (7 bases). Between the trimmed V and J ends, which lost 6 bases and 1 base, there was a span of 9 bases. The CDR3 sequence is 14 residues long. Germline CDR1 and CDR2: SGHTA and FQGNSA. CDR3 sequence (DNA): TGTGCCAGCAGTCAGGGGGGGAACACCGGGGAGCTGTTTTTT. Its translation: CASSQGGNTGELFF.

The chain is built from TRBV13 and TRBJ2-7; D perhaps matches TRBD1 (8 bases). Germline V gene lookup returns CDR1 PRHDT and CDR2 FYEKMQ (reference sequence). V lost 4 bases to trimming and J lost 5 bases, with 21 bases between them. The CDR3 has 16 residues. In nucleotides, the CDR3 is TGTGCCAGCAGCTCGGGGGGCTTCGGACAGGGCGACGAGCAGTACTTC. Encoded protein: CASSSGGFGQGDEQYF.

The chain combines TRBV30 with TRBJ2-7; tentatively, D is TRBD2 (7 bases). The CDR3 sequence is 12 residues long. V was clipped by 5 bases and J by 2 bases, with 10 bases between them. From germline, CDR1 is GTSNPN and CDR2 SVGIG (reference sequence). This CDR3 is CAWEGGAYEQYF. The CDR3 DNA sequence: TGTGCCTGGGAGGGGGGGGCCTACGAGCAGTACTTC.

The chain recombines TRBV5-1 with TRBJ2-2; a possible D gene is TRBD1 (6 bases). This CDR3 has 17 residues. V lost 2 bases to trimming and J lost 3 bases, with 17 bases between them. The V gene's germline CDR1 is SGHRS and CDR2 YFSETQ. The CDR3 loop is CASSFVPTGIDTGELFF. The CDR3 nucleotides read TGCGCCAGCAGCTTCGTCCCAACAGGGATTGACACCGGGGAGCTGTTTTTT. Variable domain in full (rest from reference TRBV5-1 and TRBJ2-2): KAGVTQTPRYLIKTRGQQVTLSCSPISGHRSVSWYQQTPGQGLQFLFEYFSETQRNKGNFPGRFSGRQFSNSRSEMNVSTLELGDSALYLCASSFVPTGIDTGELFFGEGSRLTVL.

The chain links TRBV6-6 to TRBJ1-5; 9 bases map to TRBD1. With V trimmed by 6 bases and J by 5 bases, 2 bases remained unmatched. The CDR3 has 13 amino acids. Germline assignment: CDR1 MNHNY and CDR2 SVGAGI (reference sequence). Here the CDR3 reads CASSRTGDQPQHF. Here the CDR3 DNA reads TGTGCCAGCAGCCGGACAGGGGATCAGCCCCAGCATTTT.

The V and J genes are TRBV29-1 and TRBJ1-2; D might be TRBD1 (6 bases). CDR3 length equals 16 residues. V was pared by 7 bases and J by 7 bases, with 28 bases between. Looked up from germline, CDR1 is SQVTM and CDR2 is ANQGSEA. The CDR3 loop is CSATFWGAGAPGGYTF. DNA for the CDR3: TGCAGCGCAACGTTTTGGGGTGCGGGGGCGCCCGGTGGCTACACCTTC.

CDR3 in amino acids: CASSQPNSFSYNEQFF. CDR3 bases: TGTGCCAGCAGCCAACCAAACTCGTTCTCCTACAATGAGCAGTTCTTC. The V gene is TRBV4-2, the J gene TRBJ2-1; D gene unclear. The germline CDR1 and CDR2 sequences are LGHNA and YNFKEQ. The CDR3 covers 16 residues. Trimming shortened V by 2 bases and J by 0 bases, and 11 bases separated the two germline ends.

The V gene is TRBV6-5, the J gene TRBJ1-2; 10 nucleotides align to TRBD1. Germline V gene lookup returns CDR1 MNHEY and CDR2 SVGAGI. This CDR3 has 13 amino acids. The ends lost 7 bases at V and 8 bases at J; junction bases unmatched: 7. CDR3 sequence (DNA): TGTGCCAGCATGCCGGGACAGGGGACGGGCTACACCTTC. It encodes CASMPGQGTGYTF.

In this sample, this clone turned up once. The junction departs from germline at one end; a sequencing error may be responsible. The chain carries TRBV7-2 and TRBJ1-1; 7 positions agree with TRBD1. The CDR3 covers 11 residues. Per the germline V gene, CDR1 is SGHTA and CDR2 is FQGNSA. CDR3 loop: CASSFNRDSAF. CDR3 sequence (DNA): TGTGCCAGCAGCTTTAACAGGGACAGTGCTTTT.

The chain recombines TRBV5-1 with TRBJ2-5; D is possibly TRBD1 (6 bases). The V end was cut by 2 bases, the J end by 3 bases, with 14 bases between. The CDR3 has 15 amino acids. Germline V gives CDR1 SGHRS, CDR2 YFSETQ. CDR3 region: CASSFARGLEETQYF. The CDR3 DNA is TGCGCCAGCAGCTTTGCCAGGGGTCTTGAAGAGACCCAGTACTTC.